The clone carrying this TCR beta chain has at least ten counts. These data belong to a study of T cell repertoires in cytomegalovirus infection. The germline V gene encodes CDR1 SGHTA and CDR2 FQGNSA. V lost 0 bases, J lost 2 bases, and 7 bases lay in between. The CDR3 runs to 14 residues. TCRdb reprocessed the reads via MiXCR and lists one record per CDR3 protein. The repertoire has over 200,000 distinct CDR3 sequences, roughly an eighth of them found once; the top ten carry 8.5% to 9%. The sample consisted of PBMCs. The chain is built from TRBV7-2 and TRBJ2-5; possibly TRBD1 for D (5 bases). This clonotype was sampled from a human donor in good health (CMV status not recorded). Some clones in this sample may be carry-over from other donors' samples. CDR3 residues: CASSLARQQETQYF. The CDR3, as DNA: TGTGCCAGCAGCTTAGCGAGACAGCAAGAGACCCAGTACTTC. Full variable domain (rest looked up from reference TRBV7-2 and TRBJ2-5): GAGVSQSPSNKVTEKGKDVELRCDPISGHTALYWYRQSLGQGLEFLIYFQGNSAPDKSGLPSDRFSAERTGGSVSTLTIQRTQQEDSAVYLCASSLARQQETQYFGPGTRLLVL.